This is a list of T cell receptor beta chains from one sample in a study of early T cells in non-severe SARS-CoV-2 infection. TCRdb used MiXCR to reprocess the 5' RACE reads, holding one entry per CDR3 protein. The table shows about 81,000 distinct CDR3 sequences, with 5.5% to 7.5% occurring only once. The sample comprised whole blood. The origin of the receptors is an adult who was a healthcare worker with PCR-confirmed SARS-CoV-2 infection or an uninfected control (not recorded which). CDR3s include the opening cysteine and the closing phenylalanine or tryptophan. A D gene is named only where the DNA matches it firmly. A row's size may be missing; if present it is once, few, many or a size class.

d_gene	j_gene	v_gene	abundance	len	CDR3nt	CDR3aa
TRBD1	TRBJ2-1	TRBV5-1	many	17	TGCGCCAGCAGCACAAGACAGGGGACGAGCTCCTACAATGAGCAGTTCTTC	CASSTRQGTSSYNEQFF
TRBD2	TRBJ2-1	TRBV29-1	many	14	TGCAGCGTCGCACTAGCGGGAGTTACGGATGAGCAGTTCTTC	CSVALAGVTDEQFF
TRBD2	TRBJ2-7	TRBV10-3	few	16	TGTGCCATCAGTGACCCGGGACTAGCGGGGTTTAACGAGCAGTACTTC	CAISDPGLAGFNEQYF
TRBD1	TRBJ2-6	TRBV12-3/TRBV12-4	many	19	TGTGCCAGCAGTCCGGCCGCCGGGACAGGGGCTGCTGGGGCCAACGTCCTGACTTTC	CASSPAAGTGAAGANVLTF
TRBD2	TRBJ2-2	TRBV20-1	few	15	TGCAGTGCTAAGACTAGCGGGGAAAGCACCGGGGAGCTGTTTTTT	CSAKTSGESTGELFF
.	TRBJ2-7	TRBV6-1	.	15	TGTGCCAGCAGTGAACTAGTGACAGGATCCGGCGAGCAGTACTTC	CASSELVTGSGEQYF
.	TRBJ1-4	TRBV10-2	once	14	TGCGCCAGCAGTGGAACAGGGTCAACTGAAAAACTGTTTTTT	CASSGTGSTEKLFF
.	TRBJ2-1	TRBV29-1	few	12	TGCAGCACTGCGGACAGTACCAATGAGCAGTTCTTC	CSTADSTNEQFF
TRBD1	TRBJ1-6	TRBV5-5	many	16	TGTGCCAGCAGCTTGGAGTCGACAGGACAGGGATCACCCCTCCACTTT	CASSLESTGQGSPLHF
.	TRBJ2-4	TRBV7-8	.	15	TGTGCCAGCAGCTCGGACTCAAGGGTGGGAAACATTCAGTACTTC	CASSSDSRVGNIQYF
.	TRBJ2-1	TRBV15	once	14	TGTGCCACCAGCAGAGATATTATAAACAATGAGCAGTTCTTC	CATSRDIINNEQFF
TRBD2	TRBJ2-7	TRBV4-3	many	15	TGCGCCAGCAGCCAATCGGGACTAGCGGGAGGCGAGCAGTACTTC	CASSQSGLAGGEQYF
.	TRBJ2-7	TRBV7-2	many	12	TGTGCCAGCAGCTTAATTCCATCCGAGCAGTACTTC	CASSLIPSEQYF
TRBD2	TRBJ2-3	TRBV28	.	16	TGTGCCAGTCTATATCGGGGGAGGGGCCGCACAGATACGCAGTATTTT	CASLYRGRGRTDTQYF
.	TRBJ2-7	TRBV27	many	14	TGTGCCAGCAGTTACACCAGGGGCGGCTACGAGCAGTACTTC	CASSYTRGGYEQYF
.	TRBJ1-1	TRBV18	many	15	TGTGCCAGCTCACCAGGACAAGGACAGAGTCCTGAAGCTTTCTTT	CASSPGQGQSPEAFF
.	TRBJ2-5	TRBV7-2	few	15	TGTGCCAGCAGCCCCGGGGAGTTCTCCGGGGAGACCCAGTACTTC	CASSPGEFSGETQYF
.	TRBJ2-5	TRBV5-4	few	14	TGTGCCAGCAGCTTGGGGGGACTTTACGAGACCCAGTACTTC	CASSLGGLYETQYF
TRBD1	TRBJ2-1	TRBV27	.	16	TGTGCCAGCAGTTCCTCCGGGACAGTTACATACAATGAGCAGTTCTTC	CASSSSGTVTYNEQFF
.	TRBJ2-1	TRBV7-2	many	13	TGTGCCAGCAGCTTAGGGGGTAGGGCGGAGCAGTTCTTC	CASSLGGRAEQFF
.	TRBJ2-2	TRBV6-6	many	18	TGTGCCAGCAGTTACCCTGAGACTGGGACCGGGAACACCGGGGAGCTGTTTTTT	CASSYPETGTGNTGELFF
.	TRBJ1-4	TRBV20-1	.	13	TGCAGTGCTAGAGGAGGGGGGGCTGGGAAACTGTTTTTT	CSARGGGAGKLFF
.	TRBJ2-1	TRBV15	many	13	TGTGCCACCAGCAGGCCCTCGTACAATGAGCAGTTCTTC	CATSRPSYNEQFF
TRBD2	TRBJ2-1	TRBV4-2	many	15	TGTGCCAGCAGCCAAGGGGTGCGGGGGGGCTATGAGCAGTTCTTC	CASSQGVRGGYEQFF
.	TRBJ2-3	TRBV5-1	.	14	TGCGCCAGCAGCGGCGGGACACCCACAGATACGCAGTATTTT	CASSGGTPTDTQYF
TRBD1	TRBJ2-7	TRBV2	few	15	TGTGCCAGCAGTACCCGGGACAGTTTCTCCTACGAGCAGTACTTC	CASSTRDSFSYEQYF
TRBD1	TRBJ2-1	TRBV29-1	many	13	TGCAGCGTTGTTGGGACAGCGAACAATGAGCAGTTCTTC	CSVVGTANNEQFF
TRBD1	TRBJ1-6	TRBV6-1	many	12	TGTGCCCACGGACAGGGGAATTCACCCCTCCACTTT	CAHGQGNSPLHF
.	TRBJ1-5	TRBV7-6	many	14	TGTGCCAGCAGCTTAGCGGGCAGATATCAGCCCCAGCATTTT	CASSLAGRYQPQHF
TRBD2	TRBJ2-1	TRBV10-3	.	14	TGTGCCATCAGTGCACTAGCGGGGGTCTATGAGCAGTTCTTC	CAISALAGVYEQFF
TRBD2	TRBJ2-7	TRBV27	few	17	TGTGCCAGCAGTTTATTAGGGACTAGCGGGAGGAGGCGCGAGCAGTACTTC	CASSLLGTSGRRREQYF
TRBD1	TRBJ2-1	TRBV7-2	few	15	TGTGCCAGCAGCCCAGGCGGGACAGGGGACAATGAGCAGTTCTTC	CASSPGGTGDNEQFF
TRBD1	TRBJ2-7	TRBV27	few	15	TGTGCCAGCAGTTACAGGGGCGCCCCCCTCTACGAGCAGTACTTC	CASSYRGAPLYEQYF
.	TRBJ1-1	TRBV11-2	.	15	TGTGCCAGCAGCCCAACACGGACAGCCCAGCTTGAAGCTTTCTTT	CASSPTRTAQLEAFF
TRBD2	TRBJ2-3	TRBV2	few	13	TGTGCCAGCAGTGAATTTAGCGGGGGCCCGCAGTATTTT	CASSEFSGGPQYF
.	TRBJ1-1	TRBV6-2/TRBV6-3	many	13	TGTGCCAGCGCTAGGGGCATGAACACTGAAGCTTTCTTT	CASARGMNTEAFF
TRBD1	TRBJ2-1	TRBV10-3	.	15	TGTGCCATCAGTCTCCGGGACAGGGACCACAATGAGCAGTTCTTC	CAISLRDRDHNEQFF
.	TRBJ2-2	TRBV4-3	.	16	TGCGCCAGCAGCCAAGAAGGCGGGCAGGGGACCGGGGAGCTGTTTTTT	CASSQEGGQGTGELFF
.	TRBJ2-5	TRBV12-3/TRBV12-4	.	12	TGTGCCAGCAGTTCGGCGGCGGAGACCCAGTACTTC	CASSSAAETQYF
.	TRBJ2-1	TRBV7-9	many	16	TGTGCCAGCAGCTTAGGGGTTGCGGAGCTCTACAATGAGCAGTTCTTC	CASSLGVAELYNEQFF
TRBD1	TRBJ2-2	TRBV24-1	many	16	TGTGCCACCGGAACGGGACAGGGGTTGGACACCGGGGAGCTGTTTTTT	CATGTGQGLDTGELFF